The 2 T cell receptor beta chains in this list originate from one sample, sequenced in a study. MiXCR, run by TCRdb on the 5' RACE reads, gives a single entry per CDR3 protein. The data contain approximately 42,000 distinct CDR3 sequences, approximately 31% of them seen just once; the ten biggest clones take up around 3.5%. The sample taken for sequencing was memory CD4+ T cells sorted from a lymph node. Described subset: memory CD4+ T cells, CD4+CD45RO+CD25-. The receptors stem from a female donor with breast cancer.

The rearrangement uses TRBV5-1 and TRBJ2-7; perhaps TRBD1 as D (5 bases). CDR3 length equals 12 residues. Trimming took off 4 bases at V and 6 bases at J, with 11 bases between the two ends. From germline, CDR1 is SGHRS and CDR2 YFSETQ. The CDR3 DNA is TGCGCCAGCAGCGAATCAGGGCGCGAGCAGTACTTC. It is translated as CASSESGREQYF.

This clonotype was observed at least ten times. The chain carries TRBV6-5 and TRBJ2-7; 9 bases fit TRBD2. V gave up 2 bases and J gave up 7 bases; unmatched junction bases: 12. Germline V gene sequence: CDR1 MNHEY, CDR2 SVGAGI. The CDR3 covers 16 residues. The CDR3 DNA reads TGTGCCAGCAGTTACACTCTACCGCGGGAGGGCCGGGAGCAGTACTTC. This translates into CASSYTLPREGREQYF.